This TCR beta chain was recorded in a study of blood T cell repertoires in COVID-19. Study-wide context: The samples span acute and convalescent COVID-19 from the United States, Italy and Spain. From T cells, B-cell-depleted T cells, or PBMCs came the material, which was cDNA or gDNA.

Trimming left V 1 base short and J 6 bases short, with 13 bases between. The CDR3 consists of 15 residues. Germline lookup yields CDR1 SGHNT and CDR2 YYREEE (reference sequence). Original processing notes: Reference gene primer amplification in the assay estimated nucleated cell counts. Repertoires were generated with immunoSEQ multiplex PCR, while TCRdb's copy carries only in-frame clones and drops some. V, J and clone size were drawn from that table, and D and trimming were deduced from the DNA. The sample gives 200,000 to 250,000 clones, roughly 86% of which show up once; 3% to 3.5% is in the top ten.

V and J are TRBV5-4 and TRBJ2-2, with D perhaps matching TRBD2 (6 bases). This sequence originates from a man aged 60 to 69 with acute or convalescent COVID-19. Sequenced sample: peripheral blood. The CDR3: CASSLPQGGAGELFF. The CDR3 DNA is TGTGCCAGCAGCTTGCCTCAGGGCGGGGCCGGGGAGCTGTTTTTT.